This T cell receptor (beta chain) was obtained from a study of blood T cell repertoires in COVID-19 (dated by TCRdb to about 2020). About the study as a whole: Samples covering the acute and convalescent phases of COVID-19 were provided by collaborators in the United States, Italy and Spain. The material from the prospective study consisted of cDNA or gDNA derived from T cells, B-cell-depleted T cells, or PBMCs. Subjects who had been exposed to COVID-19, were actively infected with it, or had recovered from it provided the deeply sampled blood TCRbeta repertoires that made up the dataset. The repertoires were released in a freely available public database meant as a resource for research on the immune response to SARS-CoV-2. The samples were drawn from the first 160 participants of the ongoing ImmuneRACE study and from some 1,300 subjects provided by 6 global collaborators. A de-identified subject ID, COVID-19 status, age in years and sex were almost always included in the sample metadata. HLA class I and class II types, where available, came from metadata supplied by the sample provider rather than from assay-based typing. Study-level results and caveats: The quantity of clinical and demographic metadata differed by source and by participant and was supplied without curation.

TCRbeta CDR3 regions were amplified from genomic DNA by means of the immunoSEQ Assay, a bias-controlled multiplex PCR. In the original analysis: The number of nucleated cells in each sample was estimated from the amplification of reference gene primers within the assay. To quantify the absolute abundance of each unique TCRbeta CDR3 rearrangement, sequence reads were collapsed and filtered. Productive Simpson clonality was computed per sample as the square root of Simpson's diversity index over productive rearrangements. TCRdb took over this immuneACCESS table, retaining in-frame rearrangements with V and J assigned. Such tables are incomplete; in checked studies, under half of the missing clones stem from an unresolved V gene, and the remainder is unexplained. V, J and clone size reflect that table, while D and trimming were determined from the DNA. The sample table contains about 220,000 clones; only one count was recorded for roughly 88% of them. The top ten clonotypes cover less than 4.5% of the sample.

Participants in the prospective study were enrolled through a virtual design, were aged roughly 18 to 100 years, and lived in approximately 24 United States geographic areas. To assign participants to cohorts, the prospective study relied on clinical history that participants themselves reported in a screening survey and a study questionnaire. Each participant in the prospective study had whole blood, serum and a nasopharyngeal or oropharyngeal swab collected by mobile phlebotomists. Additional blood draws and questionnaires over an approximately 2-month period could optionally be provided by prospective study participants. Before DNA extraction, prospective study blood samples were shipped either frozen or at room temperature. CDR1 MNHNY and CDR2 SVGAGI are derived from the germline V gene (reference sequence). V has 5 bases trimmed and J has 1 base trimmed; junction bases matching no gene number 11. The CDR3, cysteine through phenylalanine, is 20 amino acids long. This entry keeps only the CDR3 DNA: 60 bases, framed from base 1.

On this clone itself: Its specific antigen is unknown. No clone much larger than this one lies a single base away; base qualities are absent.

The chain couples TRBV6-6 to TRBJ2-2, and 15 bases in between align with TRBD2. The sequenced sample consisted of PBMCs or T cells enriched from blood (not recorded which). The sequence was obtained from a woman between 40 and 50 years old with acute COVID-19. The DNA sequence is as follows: TGTGCCAGCAGTCGCACCTTGGGACTAGCGGGGGGCCTGAACACCGGGGAGCTGTTTTTT. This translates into CASSRTLGLAGGLNTGELFF.